This TCR beta chain was recorded in a study of control samples from healthy donors and cancer patients. This CDR3 contains 16 residues. The germline CDR1 and CDR2 sequences are MNHEY and SMNVEV (reference sequence). V lost 7 bases and J 2 bases, leaving 20 bases between the germline ends. The repertoire was sequenced with immunoSEQ multiplex PCR; TCRdb's copy has only in-frame clones and lacks some. In the table there are about 100,000 clones, more than 85% of which are singletons. The V and J genes are TRBV27 and TRBJ1-2, with a tentative D call TRBD1 (6 bases). The receptor comes from a man in his late teens or twenties in good health. The sequenced sample was blood. The CDR3 DNA follows: TGTGCCAGCACCCCCCTACAGGGCGCGAGAAACTATGGCTACACCTTC. It translates to CASTPLQGARNYGYTF.